The T cell receptor beta chain described here comes from a study of T-cell memory formation after mild COVID-19. About the research overall: For the most part, TCR clusters were specific to one donor. Study-wide results and limits: The CD4+ clones that contracted clustered mainly within CM and EM, and the CD8+ clones concentrated in EMRA. Proof of SARS-CoV-2 specificity was absent for the second-wave clones that crested on day 37.

J was trimmed by 1 base and V by 2 bases; bases with no gene match: 1. CDR3 size: 14 residues. CDR1 is MNHEY and CDR2 is SVGAGI in the germline V gene. TCRdb reprocessed the 5' RACE reads via MiXCR and lists one record per CDR3 protein. The sample consists of about 210,000 distinct CDR3 sequences, over 9.5% of them appearing once. Remarks on this clonotype: Its antigen is unidentified.

The specimen sequenced was PBMCs or a T cell subset sorted from them (not recorded which). The chain joins TRBV6-5 to TRBJ2-5, with TRBD2 identical over 7 bases. The receptor's source is a man between 18 and 35 years old who had mild COVID-19 (a few samples of this study predate the infection). Cell type and time point are not known. Written as DNA, the CDR3 is TGTGCCAGCAGTTACGGGACTACCCAAGAGACCCAGTACTTC. It codes for CASSYGTTQETQYF.